Below, 16 T cell receptor beta chains from the same sample are listed, as sequenced in a study of blood T cell repertoires in COVID-19. Data came from immunoSEQ multiplex PCR; TCRdb stores just in-frame clones and leaves some out. Here the sample spans more than 350,000 clones, more than 75% being singletons. The specimen sequenced was peripheral blood. These receptors were obtained from a woman under 40 with COVID-19, enrolled during active disease.

V and J are TRBV9 and TRBJ2-7, with D possibly TRBD2 on 6 matching bases. Trimming took off 3 bases at V and 3 bases at J, with 13 bases between the two ends. This CDR3 has 14 amino acids. Germline V gene sequence: CDR1 SGDLS, CDR2 YYNGEE. The CDR3 DNA follows: TGTGCCAGCAGCGGAAGACTAGATGGCTACGAGCAGTACTTC. Protein product: CASSGRLDGYEQYF.

CDR3 bases: TGTGCCAGCAGCTCTTACAGGGGGAATGAGCAGTTCTTC. Its protein is CASSSYRGNEQFF. The V call is TRBV7-8, the J call TRBJ2-1; 8 nucleotides line up with TRBD1. V lost 4 bases to trimming and J lost 7 bases; unmatched junction nucleotides: 3. From germline, CDR1 is SGHVS and CDR2 FQNEAQ. The CDR3 runs to 13 residues.

The chain combines TRBV7-8 with TRBJ2-7; D is uncertain. Germline V gene data show CDR1 as SGHVS and CDR2 as FQNEAQ. The CDR3 totals 15 residues. Trimming stripped 5 bases from V and 0 bases from J, with 14 bases between. CDR3 region: CASSRPGLSSYEQYF. Written as DNA, the CDR3 is TGTGCCAGCAGCCGACCAGGCCTGAGCTCCTACGAGCAGTACTTC. The full variable domain, with the rest looked up from reference TRBV7-8 and TRBJ2-7, is GAGVSQSPRYKVAKRGQDVALRCDPISGHVSLFWYQQALGQGPEFLTYFQNEAQLDKSGLPSDRFFAERPEGSVSTLKIQRTQQEDSAVYLCASSRPGLSSYEQYFGPGTRLTVT.

V usage is TRBV28 and J usage is TRBJ1-2; 8 bases agree with TRBD1. The V gene's germline CDR1 is MDHEN and CDR2 SYDVKM. The CDR3 length is 15 residues. V trimming: 8 bases; J trimming: 6 bases; junction bases outside the gene matches: 14. The DNA for the CDR3 is TGTGCCAGCGCAATTGCAGGGGGCGCTTTGGATGGCTACACCTTC. This translates into CASAIAGGALDGYTF.

The chain uses TRBV4-3 and TRBJ2-1, with 8 bases that match TRBD1. After removal of 3 bases from V and 2 bases from J, the junction contained 3 bases not matched to a gene. This CDR3 has 15 amino acids. Germline CDR1 reads LGHNA; CDR2 reads YSLEER. CDR3 sequence (DNA): TGCGCCAGCAGCCACAAGACAGGGGCCTACAATGAGCAGTTCTTC. This encodes CASSHKTGAYNEQFF.

This clone was counted once. The CDR3 reads CASSLHGLAGSREQYF. The CDR3 DNA reads TGTGCCAGCAGTCTCCACGGACTAGCGGGATCTAGGGAGCAGTACTTC. The genes are TRBV27 and TRBJ2-7, with 12 bases lining up with TRBD2. CDR3 length: 16 residues. The junction had 12 bases not matched to a gene; V was cut back by 5 bases and J by 7 bases. Per the germline V gene, CDR1 is MNHEY and CDR2 is SMNVEV (reference sequence).

With regard to this clone: This specimen includes other DNA sequences encoding the same CDR3. The gene calls are TRBV5-6 and TRBJ2-7; no clear D gene. Trimming removed 0 bases from V and 0 bases from J, with 7 bases in between. Germline lookup yields CDR1 SGHDT and CDR2 YYEEEE. The CDR3 is 14 amino acids. CDR3 bases: TGTGCCAGCAGCTTGGCAGGAAGCTCCTACGAGCAGTACTTC. Amino acids: CASSLAGSSYEQYF.

The chain carries TRBV5-6 and TRBJ2-2; 9 bases match TRBD2. The CDR3 extends over 18 amino acids. Germline values: CDR1 SGHDT, CDR2 YYEEEE. The V and J ends lost 1 base and 0 bases, in that order; junction bases with no gene match: 7. CDR3 nucleotides: TGTGCCAGCAGCTTGATTACTAGCGGGCTTTCGAACACCGGGGAGCTGTTTTTT. Its translation: CASSLITSGLSNTGELFF.

This clone was counted a single time. The chain uses TRBV5-6 and TRBJ2-3; 12 nucleotides match TRBD2. V dropped 0 bases and J dropped 1; count of bases not matched to a gene: 3. There are 17 residues in the CDR3. Germline V gene lookup returns CDR1 SGHDT and CDR2 YYEEEE. In DNA, the CDR3 is TGTGCCAGCAGCTTGGGACTAGCGGGAGCGGGCACAGATACGCAGTATTTT. It translates to CASSLGLAGAGTDTQYF.

The chain couples TRBV10-3 to TRBJ2-5; TRBD1 aligns across 11 bases. Germline lookup yields CDR1 ENHRY and CDR2 SYGVKD. This CDR3 contains 16 residues. J lost 5 bases, V lost 2 bases, and 7 bases had no gene match. CDR3 sequence (DNA): TGTGCCATCAGTGAGGAAGGACAGGGGGCAGGGGAGACCCAGTACTTC. This sequence encodes CAISEEGQGAGETQYF.

The chain links TRBV29-1 to TRBJ1-2; TRBD1 is a possible D gene (6 bases). Germline values: CDR1 SQVTM, CDR2 ANQGSEA. V was shortened by 5 bases and J by 8 bases, with 12 bases between the two germline ends. The CDR3 runs 11 residues. The CDR3 sequence: CSVTGRGGYTF. The CDR3 bases are TGCAGCGTTACAGGGCGCGGGGGCTACACCTTC.

This chain joins TRBV4-1 and TRBJ2-5, with 7 nucleotides matching TRBD2. The junction had 6 bases not matched to a gene; V was cut back by 0 bases and J by 5 bases. Per germline, CDR1 MGHRA and CDR2 YSYEKL. CDR3 size: 15 residues. CDR3 region: CASSQDGRGSETQYF. CDR3 nucleotides: TGCGCCAGCAGCCAAGACGGGCGGGGGTCGGAGACCCAGTACTTC.

Notes on this clone: Without the conserved terminal phenylalanine or tryptophan, this CDR3 likely stems from a read error. It is unclear where the CDR3 begins or ends on the DNA, so no DNA is shown, and the CDR3 is as TCRdb lists it. The chain recombines TRBV7-4 with TRBJ2-7; the table's D call TRBD2 went unverified against the DNA. The CDR3 length is 14 residues, termini included. The V gene's germline CDR1 is SGHVT and CDR2 SQSDAQ. The CDR3 is CASSLGTSGHGFTR.

This chain uses TRBV12-3 or TRBV12-4 with TRBJ1-1, with unresolved D. This CDR3 has 13 residues. Trimming cost V 2 bases and J 10 bases, with 14 bases left between them. The CDR3, as DNA: TGTGCCAGCAGTTTATCCCCCCCGTTCGGAGCTTTCTTT. Protein product: CASSLSPPFGAFF.

The chain combines TRBV20-1 with TRBJ2-5, with D perhaps matching TRBD2 (6 bases). The CDR3 runs to 15 residues. The V and J ends lost 3 bases and 1 base respectively, with 15 bases between them. The germline V gene encodes CDR1 DFQATT and CDR2 SNEGSKA (reference sequence). DNA of the CDR3: TGCAGTGCTAGTAGAGGGGCTAGCGCCCAAGAGACCCAGTACTTC. Amino acids: CSASRGASAQETQYF.

This chain links TRBV5-1 with TRBJ2-1; 8 bases line up with TRBD1. Germline trimming cut 0 bases from V and 7 bases from J; bases unmatched to any gene: 3. The CDR3 has 14 residues. Per the germline V gene, CDR1 is SGHRS and CDR2 is YFSETQ. CDR3 loop: CASSLGQGLNEQFF. CDR3 in DNA: TGCGCCAGCAGCTTGGGACAGGGGCTAAATGAGCAGTTCTTC. The variable domain in full, completed from reference TRBV5-1 and TRBJ2-1, reads KAGVTQTPRYLIKTRGQQVTLSCSPISGHRSVSWYQQTPGQGLQFLFEYFSETQRNKGNFPGRFSGRQFSNSRSEMNVSTLELGDSALYLCASSLGQGLNEQFFGPGTRLTVL.